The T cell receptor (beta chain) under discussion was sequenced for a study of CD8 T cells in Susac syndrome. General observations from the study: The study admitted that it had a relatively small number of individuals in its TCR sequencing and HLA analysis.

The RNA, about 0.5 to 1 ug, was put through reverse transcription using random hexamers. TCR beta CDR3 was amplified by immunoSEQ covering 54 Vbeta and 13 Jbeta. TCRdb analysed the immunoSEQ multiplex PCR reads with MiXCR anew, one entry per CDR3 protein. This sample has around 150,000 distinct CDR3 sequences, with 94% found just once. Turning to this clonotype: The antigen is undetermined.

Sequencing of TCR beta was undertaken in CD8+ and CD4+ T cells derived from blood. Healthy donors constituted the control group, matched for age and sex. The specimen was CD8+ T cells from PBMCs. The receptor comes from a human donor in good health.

CDR3 nucleotides: TGCGCCAGCAGTCAGGGACAGGGTGGTCATGCAGGCCATGAGCAGTTCTTC. It specifies CASSQGQGGHAGHEQFF. The V and J genes are TRBV23-1 and TRBJ2-1, with 9 nucleotides matching TRBD1. TRBV23-1 is assigned to the ORF class and has an uncertain function. The CDR3 runs 17 residues. The ends lost 3 bases at V and 8 bases at J; junction bases unmatched: 14.